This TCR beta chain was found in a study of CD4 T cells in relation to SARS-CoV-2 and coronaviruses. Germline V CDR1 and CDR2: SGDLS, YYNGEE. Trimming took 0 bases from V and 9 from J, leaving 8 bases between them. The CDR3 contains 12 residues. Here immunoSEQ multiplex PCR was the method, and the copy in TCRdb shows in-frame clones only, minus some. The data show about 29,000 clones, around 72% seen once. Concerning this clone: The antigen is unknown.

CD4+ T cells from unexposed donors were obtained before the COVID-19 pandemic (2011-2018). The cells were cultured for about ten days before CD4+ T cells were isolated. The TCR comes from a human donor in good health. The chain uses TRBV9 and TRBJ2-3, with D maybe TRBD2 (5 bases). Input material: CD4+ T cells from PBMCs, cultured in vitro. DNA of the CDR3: TGTGCCAGCAGCGTAGAAAGGGAGACGCAGTATTTT. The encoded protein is CASSVERETQYF.